These 19 T cell receptor beta chains share one sample of origin, sequenced in a study of blood T cells in healthy people across ages. A J-beta primer mix and a sample-barcoded 5' primer were used in a second PCR of roughly 6 to 12 cycles. TCRdb called the 5' RACE reads again in MiXCR, with one record for every CDR3 protein. This table has about 780,000 distinct CDR3 sequences, roughly 25% appearing once. These same records also appear under a second study, on T cells of mothers and their children.

The sample taken for sequencing was blood. Receptor source: a boy aged 10-17 years in good health.

The V call is TRBV7-6, the J call TRBJ2-7; D is unclear. The CDR3 is made up of 14 amino acids. CDR1 SGHVS and CDR2 FNYEAQ come from the germline V gene. V lost 5 bases and J 2 bases, leaving 13 bases between the germline ends. Here the CDR3 DNA reads TGTGCCAGCAGCCACACGAGTCAGACCTACGAGCAGTACTTC. Translating it yields CASSHTSQTYEQYF.

The rearrangement uses TRBV5-1 and TRBJ2-1; D assignment may be TRBD1 or TRBD2 (5 bases each). Per the germline V gene, CDR1 is SGHRS and CDR2 is YFSETQ. V lost 4 bases, J lost 6 bases, and 14 bases lay in between. The CDR3 is made up of 14 amino acids. CDR3: CASSTGDPLNEQFF. CDR3 nucleotide sequence: TGCGCCAGCAGCACCGGGGACCCCCTCAATGAGCAGTTCTTC.

This sequence joins TRBV12-3 or TRBV12-4 and TRBJ1-6; weak D call: TRBD1 (6 bases). The CDR3 extends over 13 amino acids. V was clipped by 4 bases and J by 11 bases, with 12 bases between them. In nucleotides, the CDR3 is TGTGCCAGCAGTTCGACAGGATATGCACCCCTCCACTTT. Protein sequence: CASSSTGYAPLHF.

The J gene is TRBJ2-1, the V gene TRBV5-1; 7 bases fit TRBD1. The V gene end was trimmed by 2 bases and the J gene end by 7 bases; junction bases not matched to a gene: 15. This CDR3 contains 17 residues. The germline V gene encodes CDR1 SGHRS and CDR2 YFSETQ. CDR3 protein: CASSFSTGSILLNEQFF. The CDR3 nucleotides read TGCGCCAGCAGCTTCTCGACAGGGTCAATTCTCTTGAATGAGCAGTTCTTC.

The chain has TRBV24-1 and TRBJ2-5; perhaps TRBD1 as D (6 bases). Germline CDR1 and CDR2: KGHDR and SFDVKD. Trimming left V 4 bases short and J 3 bases short, with 8 bases between. The CDR3 is 13 amino acids. CDR3 coding DNA: TGTGCCACCAGTGAACAGGGCAAAGAGACCCAGTACTTC. Residues: CATSEQGKETQYF.

This clonotype was counted between two and nine times. The V call is TRBV18, the J call TRBJ2-5, with D tentatively TRBD1 or TRBD2 (7 bases each). Trimming took off 4 bases at V and 0 bases at J, with 18 bases between the two ends. CDR1 is KGHSH and CDR2 is LQKENI in the germline V gene. This CDR3 contains 17 residues. CDR3 amino acids: CASSLNPQGGYQETQYF. In DNA form, the CDR3 reads TGTGCCAGCTCACTCAACCCCCAGGGGGGGTACCAAGAGACCCAGTACTTC.

In its sample, this clonotype was seen a few times. CDR3 bases: TGTGCCAGCAGCAAACAGGGCCCCTTAGCTGGAAACACCATATATTTT. Encoded protein: CASSKQGPLAGNTIYF. The J gene is TRBJ1-3, the V gene TRBV7-8; possible D gene TRBD1, 6 bases. The CDR3 consists of 16 residues. Germline CDR1 reads SGHVS; CDR2 reads FQNEAQ. The V end lost 5 bases, the J end lost 2 bases, and 16 bases lay between the germline ends.

For this clonotype: A much bigger clone sits one base away, suggesting this may be a read error. The rearrangement links TRBV6-5 to TRBJ2-2; D is ambiguous. The length of the CDR3 is 13 residues. The germline V gene has CDR1 MNHEY and CDR2 SVGAGI. The DNA for the CDR3 is TGTGCCAACAGTTTCATTCCCACCGGGGAGCTGTTTTTT. Protein: CANSFIPTGELFF.

This chain joins TRBV3-1 and TRBJ1-2; D unresolved. Trimming shortened V by 0 bases and J by 4 bases, and 15 bases separated the two germline ends. Germline V gives CDR1 LGHDT, CDR2 YNNKEL (reference sequence). The CDR3 covers 16 residues. The CDR3 sequence is CASSQEWPGGFYGYTF. CDR3 sequence (DNA): TGTGCCAGCAGCCAAGAATGGCCCGGAGGTTTCTATGGCTACACCTTC.

This chain joins TRBV5-1 and TRBJ1-4, with a weak D call TRBD1 (5 bases). CDR1 is SGHRS and CDR2 is YFSETQ in the germline V gene. V lost 0 bases to trimming and J lost 1 base, with 7 bases between them. CDR3 length: 15 residues. CDR3 protein: CASSLDRRTNEKLFF. CDR3 DNA sequence: TGCGCCAGCAGCTTGGACAGGCGAACTAATGAAAAACTGTTTTTT.

The chain has TRBV7-8 and TRBJ2-5, with D unresolved. The CDR3 totals 13 residues. V was shortened by 8 bases and J by 4 bases, with 14 bases between the two germline ends. CDR1 and CDR2 from the germline V gene are SGHVS and FQNEAQ. This chain's CDR3 is CASPDALGETQYF. Here the CDR3 DNA reads TGTGCCAGCCCCGATGCGCTGGGAGAGACCCAGTACTTC. Supplemented by reference TRBV7-8 and TRBJ2-5, the full variable domain reads GAGVSQSPRYKVAKRGQDVALRCDPISGHVSLFWYQQALGQGPEFLTYFQNEAQLDKSGLPSDRFFAERPEGSVSTLKIQRTQQEDSAVYLCASPDALGETQYFGPGTRLLVL.

A few counts support this clonotype. The rearrangement joins TRBV6-5 to TRBJ1-3; D perhaps matches TRBD1 (5 bases). The CDR3 length is 18 residues. The germline gives CDR1 MNHEY, CDR2 SVGAGI. Trimming stripped 2 bases from V and 1 base from J, with 18 bases between. CDR3 in DNA: TGTGCCAGCAGTTACCCTCGGGTAGGGGAGTTATCTGGAAACACCATATATTTT. Translation gives CASSYPRVGELSGNTIYF.

The rearrangement links TRBV5-1 to TRBJ2-3, with D possibly TRBD1 on 6 matching bases. The germline CDR1 and CDR2 sequences are SGHRS and YFSETQ. Trimming shortened V by 3 bases and J by 3 bases, and 14 bases separated the two germline ends. The CDR3 is 15 amino acids. CDR3 residues: CASSSLGQPTDTQYF. CDR3 coding DNA: TGCGCCAGCAGCTCATTAGGACAGCCGACAGATACGCAGTATTTT.

This chain connects TRBV3-1 to TRBJ2-5, with 8 bases that match TRBD1. The DNA matches TRBJ2-7 better at its end, which makes the J call doubtful. CDR1 is LGHDT, CDR2 YNNKEL, per germline (reference sequence). The CDR3 sequence is 15 residues long. This CDR3 reads CASSPLDRASYEQYF. Here the CDR3 DNA reads TGTGCCAGCAGCCCACTGGACAGGGCCTCCTACGAGCAGTACTTC.

This chain joins TRBV6-1 and TRBJ2-5; weak D call: TRBD1 (7 bases). Germline CDR1 is MNHNS and CDR2 is SASEGT. Deletions cut 3 bases from V and 1 base from J, with 12 bases between. The CDR3 extends over 15 amino acids. DNA for the CDR3: TGTGCCAGCAGTGAGGGGGGACAGTTCCAAGAGACCCAGTACTTC. It encodes CASSEGGQFQETQYF.

The chain recombines TRBV11-3 with TRBJ2-5; TRBD1 matches 8 bases. In germline, CDR1 is SGHNT, CDR2 YENEEA. Losses at the gene ends were 3 bases for V and 3 bases for J; bases not matched to a gene: 6. The CDR3 runs 15 residues. The CDR3 DNA sequence: TGTGCCAGCAGCTTGGGCCAGGGGGCGAAAGAGACCCAGTACTTC. Amino acid sequence: CASSLGQGAKETQYF.

There are a few counts of this clonotype. V usage is TRBV5-1 and J usage is TRBJ1-3; D uncertain. Germline assignment: CDR1 SGHRS and CDR2 YFSETQ. V dropped 0 bases and J dropped 2 bases, with 6 bases sitting between them. The CDR3 length is 14 residues. The CDR3 sequence: CASSLGWAGNTIYF. The CDR3, as DNA: TGCGCCAGCAGCTTGGGATGGGCTGGAAACACCATATATTTT.

This sequence joins TRBV11-2 and TRBJ2-5, with 8 bases identical to TRBD1. The germline V gene encodes CDR1 SGHAT and CDR2 FQNNGV. This CDR3 has 16 amino acids. V lost 4 bases, J lost 3 bases, and 10 bases stayed unmatched. The CDR3 DNA is TGTGCCAGCAGCTCACTTAGCCGGACAGGGAAAGAGACCCAGTACTTC. It translates to CASSSLSRTGKETQYF.

This sequence joins TRBV2 and TRBJ1-4; D is possibly TRBD1 (6 bases). V was trimmed by 2 bases and J by 8 bases, leaving 12 bases between them. The germline V gene has CDR1 SNHLY and CDR2 FYNNEI. CDR3 length: 14 amino acids. CDR3 region: CASSEQQGREKLFF. The DNA for the CDR3 is TGTGCCAGCAGTGAACAGCAGGGGCGAGAAAAACTGTTTTTT.